A single sample is the source of the 32 T cell receptor beta chains below, sequenced in a study of CXCR3-negative and CXCR3-positive naive CD8 T cells. UMI-tagged TRB cDNA libraries were built via 5' RACE. TCRdb re-called the 5' RACE reads and gives one entry per CDR3 protein, without DNA. Recorded for this sample: about 8,500 distinct CDR3 sequences. Material: naive CXCR3- CD8+ T cells from blood. The subset is: CD45RO-CCR7+CD27+CD95- naive CD8+ T cells lacking CXCR3 (TNR3-). These receptors were obtained from a human donor in good health. Some clones in this sample may be carry-over from other donors' samples.

The CDR3 is CASSIGQGLYEQYF. The chain uses TRBV5-1 and TRBJ2-7; TCRdb reports TRBD1, a call that lacks DNA to check it against. From germline, CDR1 is SGHRS and CDR2 YFSETQ. The CDR3 contains 14 residues.

This clonotype is classed as medium-sized by frequency. The chain employs TRBV4-3 and TRBJ1-6; TCRdb names TRBD1, which stays unverified in the absence of DNA. The CDR3 sequence is 16 residues long. Per germline, CDR1 LGHNA and CDR2 YSLEER. Here the CDR3 reads CASSQDTWGAVSPLHF.

This chain uses TRBV20-1 with TRBJ2-7; TCRdb gives TRBD1 as the D gene, but with no DNA this cannot be confirmed. The CDR3 is 12 amino acids. Per germline, CDR1 DFQATT and CDR2 SNEGSKA (reference sequence). The CDR3 here is CSAEEQGHEQYF.

This clonotype is called medium-sized based on its frequency. The chain combines TRBV28 with TRBJ2-1; no DNA is available, so the TRBD1 call from TCRdb remains unchecked. This CDR3 has 15 residues. Germline CDR1 is MDHEN and CDR2 is SYDVKM. Here the CDR3 reads CASNPGTSSYNEQFF.

V gene TRBV5-5 combines with J gene TRBJ2-7. The germline V gene has CDR1 SGHKS and CDR2 YYEKEE (reference sequence). This CDR3 region has 14 residues. CDR3: CASSLAQSSYEQYF.

This clonotype is identified as medium-sized (0.01 to 0.1%) from frequency. The V and J genes are TRBV7-8 and TRBJ1-1; there is no DNA to check the TCRdb D call of TRBD1. The CDR3 is 17 residues long. Germline V lookup: CDR1 SGHVS, CDR2 FQNEAQ. The CDR3 spells CASSGTGEIPLNTEAFF. Supplemented by reference TRBV7-8 and TRBJ1-1, the full variable domain reads GAGVSQSPRYKVAKRGQDVALRCDPISGHVSLFWYQQALGQGPEFLTYFQNEAQLDKSGLPSDRFFAERPEGSVSTLKIQRTQQEDSAVYLCASSGTGEIPLNTEAFFGQGTRLTVV.

This CDR3 is CASSPPGFADTQYF. The chain uses TRBV28 and TRBJ2-3; without DNA, the TCRdb call of TRBD1 cannot be checked. Germline V gene lookup returns CDR1 MDHEN and CDR2 SYDVKM. This CDR3 spans 14 amino acids.

The chain couples TRBV28 to TRBJ2-7. This CDR3 comprises 13 residues. Germline V gene lookup returns CDR1 MDHEN and CDR2 SYDVKM. This CDR3 reads CASSFTVAYEQYF.

Judged by frequency, this clonotype is medium-sized. The chain is built from TRBV11-3 and TRBJ2-1. CDR1 and CDR2 (germline): SGHNT, YENEEA. CDR3 size: 12 residues. CDR3 residues: CASSPPDNEQFF.

This clonotype is identified as medium-sized from frequency. This chain connects TRBV9 to TRBJ2-6; the D call of TRBD1 rests on TCRdb alone, since no DNA is present to check it. The V gene's germline CDR1 is SGDLS and CDR2 YYNGEE. There are 19 residues in the CDR3. CDR3 region: CASSSPREDRGPGANVLTF.

Its frequency marks this clonotype as medium-sized. The chain couples TRBV20-1 to TRBJ2-1; TCRdb returns TRBD2, unconfirmable since there is no DNA. Germline loops: CDR1 DFQATT, CDR2 SNEGSKA (reference sequence). This CDR3 is built from 15 residues. The CDR3 region is CSATQREGLYNEQFF.

This clonotype is classed as medium-sized by frequency. This sequence joins TRBV20-1 and TRBJ2-3; TCRdb's D call of TRBD2 is untestable without DNA. Germline V gene sequence: CDR1 DFQATT, CDR2 SNEGSKA (reference sequence). The CDR3 has 16 amino acids. CDR3 loop: CSANPLLAGVLDTQYF.

The chain is built from TRBV12-3 or TRBV12-4 and TRBJ2-3. This CDR3 is built from 11 residues. CDR3 protein: CASSWMNTQYF.

By frequency, this clonotype registers medium-sized. V and J are TRBV29-1 and TRBJ2-3; TCRdb reports TRBD2, a call that lacks DNA to check it against. This CDR3 region has 14 residues. CDR1 and CDR2 from the germline V gene are SQVTM and ANQGSEA. The CDR3 protein is CSVEAENKRDTQYF.

This clonotype registers medium-sized by frequency. This chain connects TRBV5-1 to TRBJ2-3; there is no DNA to check the TCRdb D call of TRBD1. Germline CDR1 reads SGHRS; CDR2 reads YFSETQ. The CDR3 loop spans 14 amino acids. This CDR3 is CASTSGVTTDTQYF.

The genes are TRBV12-3 or TRBV12-4 and TRBJ2-7; the D gene TCRdb calls, TRBD1, cannot be checked with no DNA. The CDR3 is made up of 14 amino acids. CDR3 region: CASSLSGAGHEQYF.

V usage is TRBV12-3 or TRBV12-4 and J usage is TRBJ2-7; the TRBD1 assignment by TCRdb is unverifiable without DNA. This CDR3 contains 12 residues. The CDR3 is CASSLYRVEQYF.

Judged by frequency, this clonotype is medium-sized (0.01 to 0.1%). This chain joins TRBV6-6 and TRBJ2-1; TCRdb's D call, TRBD2, is unchecked because there is no DNA. Germline values: CDR1 MNHNY, CDR2 SVGAGI (reference sequence). This CDR3 spans 16 amino acids. CDR3 region: CASSYSVQRNYNEQFF.

This rearrangement joins TRBV29-1 to TRBJ2-7; TCRdb proposes TRBD1, but this gene call is untestable without DNA. Germline values: CDR1 SQVTM, CDR2 ANQGSEA. CDR3 length: 16 amino acids. The CDR3 sequence: CSVELEDGGSSYEQYF.

The gene calls are TRBV19 and TRBJ2-1; checking the TCRdb D call of TRBD1 is not possible without DNA. There are 13 residues in the CDR3. Germline CDR1 LNHDA, CDR2 SQIVND (reference sequence). This chain's CDR3 is CASSMTAYNEQFF.

This chain uses TRBV30 with TRBJ2-2. The CDR3 contains 11 residues. Looked up from germline, CDR1 is GTSNPN and CDR2 is SVGIG (reference sequence). The CDR3 reads CAWLTAGELFF.

This clonotype registers medium-sized (0.01 to 0.1%) by frequency. The chain joins TRBV12-3 or TRBV12-4 to TRBJ1-1. The CDR3 totals 13 residues. Here the CDR3 reads CASSLSVNTEAFF.

The chain couples TRBV29-1 to TRBJ2-1; TCRdb's D gene call, TRBD2, goes unchecked for lack of DNA. Germline lookup yields CDR1 SQVTM and CDR2 ANQGSEA. This CDR3 spans 15 amino acids. The CDR3 spells CSVVIAGGPYNEQFF.

The CDR3 loop reads CASSSAGTQPWEADTQYF. The V gene is TRBV28, the J gene TRBJ2-3; there is no DNA to check the TCRdb D call of TRBD1. The CDR3 is 18 residues long. Germline CDR1 is MDHEN and CDR2 is SYDVKM.

In terms of frequency, this clonotype is medium-sized. This chain uses TRBV28 with TRBJ2-1; TCRdb's D gene call, TRBD2, goes unchecked for lack of DNA. CDR3 length equals 16 residues. Per germline, CDR1 MDHEN and CDR2 SYDVKM. CDR3 sequence reads: CASSFPIREAYNEQFF.

Its frequency marks this clonotype as medium-sized. This chain links TRBV29-1 with TRBJ1-1; as DNA is missing, the TRBD1 call by TCRdb cannot be tested. The CDR3 is 15 residues long. Per the germline V gene, CDR1 is SQVTM and CDR2 is ANQGSEA. CDR3 amino acids: CSVGPDRGLNTEAFF. Using reference TRBV29-1 and TRBJ1-1 for the parts outside the CDR3, the full variable domain is SAVISQKPSRDICQRGTSLTIQCQVDSQVTMMFWYRQQPGQSLTLIATANQGSEATYESGFVIDKFPISRPNLTFSTLTVSNMSPEDSSIYLCSVGPDRGLNTEAFFGQGTRLTVV.

This chain uses TRBV29-1 with TRBJ1-1; TCRdb lists TRBD1, though no DNA is available to test this call. CDR3 length: 15 residues. Germline CDR1 and CDR2: SQVTM and ANQGSEA. The CDR3 loop reads CSVEDPNWDRHEAFF. The full variable domain, rest sourced from reference TRBV29-1 and TRBJ1-1, is SAVISQKPSRDICQRGTSLTIQCQVDSQVTMMFWYRQQPGQSLTLIATANQGSEATYESGFVIDKFPISRPNLTFSTLTVSNMSPEDSSIYLCSVEDPNWDRHEAFFGQGTRLTVV.

This clonotype is medium-sized by frequency. This chain joins TRBV20-1 and TRBJ1-2; no DNA is available, so the TRBD1 call from TCRdb remains unchecked. Germline CDR1 DFQATT, CDR2 SNEGSKA (reference sequence). The CDR3 loop spans 16 amino acids. CDR3 protein: CSARGPTEEPTWGYTF.

This CDR3 is CARRTPRPEYEQYF. V gene TRBV12-3 or TRBV12-4 combines with J gene TRBJ2-7; without DNA, the TCRdb call of TRBD1 cannot be checked. CDR3 length: 14 amino acids.

According to its frequency, this clonotype is medium-sized. The rearrangement links TRBV7-8 to TRBJ2-3. CDR1 is SGHVS, CDR2 FQNEAQ, per germline. The CDR3 runs 13 residues. The CDR3 is CASSLGLTDTQYF.

The chain has TRBV20-1 and TRBJ1-5. From germline, CDR1 is DFQATT and CDR2 SNEGSKA (reference sequence). This CDR3 has 15 amino acids. The CDR3 region is CSAMDGFLSNQPQHF.

By frequency, this clonotype is medium-sized (0.01 to 0.1%). The chain links TRBV10-3 to TRBJ1-5. The CDR3 has 16 residues. Germline V gene data show CDR1 as ENHRY and CDR2 as SYGVKD. Here the CDR3 reads CAISDVDRTSNQPQHF.